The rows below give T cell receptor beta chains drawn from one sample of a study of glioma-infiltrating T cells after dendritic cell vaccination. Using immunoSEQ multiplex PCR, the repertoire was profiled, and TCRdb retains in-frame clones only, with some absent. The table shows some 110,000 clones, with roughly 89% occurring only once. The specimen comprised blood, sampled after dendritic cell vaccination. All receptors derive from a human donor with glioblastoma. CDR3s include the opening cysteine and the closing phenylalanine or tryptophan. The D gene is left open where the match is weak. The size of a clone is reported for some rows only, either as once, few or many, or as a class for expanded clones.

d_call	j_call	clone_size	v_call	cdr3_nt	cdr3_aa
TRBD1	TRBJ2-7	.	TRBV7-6	TGTGCCAGCAGCTGGCGAGGGGGCAGCTACGAGCAGTACTTC	CASSWRGGSYEQYF
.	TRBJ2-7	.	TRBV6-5	TGTGCCAGCAGTTACGACCCGAGAGGCCCCTACGAGCAGTACTTC	CASSYDPRGPYEQYF
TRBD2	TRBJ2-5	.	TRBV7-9	TGTGCCAGCAGCCTAGGGACTACTCAAGAGACCCAGTACTTC	CASSLGTTQETQYF
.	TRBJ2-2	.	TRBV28	TGTGCCAGCAGGGTAGGGGGATGGACCGGGGAGCTGTTTTTT	CASRVGGWTGELFF
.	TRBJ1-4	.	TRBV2	TGTGCCAGCAGTGATGGGGGGGCGGAAAAACTGTTTTTT	CASSDGGAEKLFF
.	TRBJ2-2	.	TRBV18	TGTGCCAGCTCACAGGGGCCGAATTCCGGGGAGCTGTTTTTT	CASSQGPNSGELFF
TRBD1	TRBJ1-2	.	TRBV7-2	TGTGCCAGCAGCCCTCCTAGTTGGGGGGACAGGGATGGCTACACCTTC	CASSPPSWGDRDGYTF
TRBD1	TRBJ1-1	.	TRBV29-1	TGCAGCGCGGGACAGGGAACGGCTGAAGCTTTCTTT	CSAGQGTAEAFF
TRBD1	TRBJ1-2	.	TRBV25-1	TGTGCCAGCAGTGGCCACGAGGGGAACAGGGGTGGCTACACCTTC	CASSGHEGNRGGYTF
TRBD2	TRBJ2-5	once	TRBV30	TGTGCCTGGAATAGCGGGGGGGCGCGAGAGACCCAGTACTTC	CAWNSGGARETQYF
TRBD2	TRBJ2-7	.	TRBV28	TGTGCCAGCGGAGGGACTAGCTACGCCTACGAGCAGTACTTC	CASGGTSYAYEQYF
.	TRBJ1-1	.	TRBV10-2	TGCGCCAGCAGTGAGAGGGACTCGAACACTGAAGCTTTCTTT	CASSERDSNTEAFF
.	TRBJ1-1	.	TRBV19	TGTGCCAGTAGTATTAACAGGGAAGCTGAAGCTTTCTTT	CASSINREAEAFF
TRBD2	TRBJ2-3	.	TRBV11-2	TGTGCCAGCAGCTTAGGGACTAGCGGGGGGCACTCATTGGATACGCAGTATTTT	CASSLGTSGGHSLDTQYF
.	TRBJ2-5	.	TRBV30	TGTGCCTGGAGTGTGGGCGGGGAGACCCAGTACTTC	CAWSVGGETQYF
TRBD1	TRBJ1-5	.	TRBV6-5	TGTGCCAGCAGTTACTCGGGACAGGGTGAGCCCCAGCATTTT	CASSYSGQGEPQHF
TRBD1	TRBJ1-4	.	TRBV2	TGTGCCAGCAGTGAACAGGGGGCCGGTAATGAAAAACTGTTTTTT	CASSEQGAGNEKLFF
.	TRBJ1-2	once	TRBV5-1	TGCGCCAGCGGTCTAGCCCCCTGGAGTGGCTACACCTTC	CASGLAPWSGYTF
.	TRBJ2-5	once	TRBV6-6	TGTGCCAGCAAGCCCAGCGGGGAGACCCAGTACTTC	CASKPSGETQYF
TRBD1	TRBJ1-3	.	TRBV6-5	TGTGCCAGCAGCTGGACAGGGGTCTCTGGAAACACCATATATTTT	CASSWTGVSGNTIYF
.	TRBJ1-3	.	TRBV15	TGTGCCACCAGCAGAGACAGGTACTCTGGAAACACCATATATTTT	CATSRDRYSGNTIYF
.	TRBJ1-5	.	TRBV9	TGTGCCAGCAGCCCCCGGCACAGGGTAACTAGCAATCAGCCCCAGCATTTT	CASSPRHRVTSNQPQHF
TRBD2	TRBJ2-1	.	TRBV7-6	TGTGCCAGCAGCTGGAGAGCGGGAGTGGCTAGCAATGAGCAGTTCTTC	CASSWRAGVASNEQFF
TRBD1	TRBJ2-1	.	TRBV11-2	TGTGCCAGCAGCTCTACGACAGGGGGCGGTGAGCAGTTCTTC	CASSSTTGGGEQFF
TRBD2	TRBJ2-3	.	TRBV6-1	TGTGCCAGCAGTGAGACTAGCGGGGGGGCAGATACGCAGTATTTT	CASSETSGGADTQYF
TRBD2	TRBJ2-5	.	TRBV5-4	TGTGCCAGCAGCCCCGAGGGACTAGCGGGAGGGCCGGAGACCCAGTACTTC	CASSPEGLAGGPETQYF
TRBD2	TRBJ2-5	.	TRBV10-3	TGTGCCACCCAGAGCGGGAGGGGAATGGCAGAGACCCAGTACTTC	CATQSGRGMAETQYF
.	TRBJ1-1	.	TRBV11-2	TGTGCCAGCCCTCGCAGGGTAGTCGACCAAGCTTTCTTT	CASPRRVVDQAFF
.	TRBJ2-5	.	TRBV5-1	TGCGCCAGCAGCTTGGTCGGGGACCAAGAGACCCAGTACTTC	CASSLVGDQETQYF
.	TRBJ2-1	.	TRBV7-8	TGTGCCAGCAGCAATAGCGGTTCCTACAATGAGCAGTTCTTC	CASSNSGSYNEQFF
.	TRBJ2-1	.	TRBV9	TGTGCCAGCACACCGCATGTGAGCTCCTACAATGAGCAGTTCTTC	CASTPHVSSYNEQFF
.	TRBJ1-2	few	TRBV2	TGTGCCAGCCGTGGCTACACCTTC	CASRGYTF
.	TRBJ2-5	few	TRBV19	TGTGCCAGTAGTACCCGGGGGGCCCAGGGGGAGACCCAGTACTTC	CASSTRGAQGETQYF
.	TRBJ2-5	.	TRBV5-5	TGTGCCAGCGGGAGCTGGGAGACCCAGTACTTC	CASGSWETQYF
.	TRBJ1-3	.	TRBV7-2	TGTGCCAGCAGCTTCGTTGGAAACACCATATATTTT	CASSFVGNTIYF
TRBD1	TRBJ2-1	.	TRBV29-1	TGCAGCCCGACCGGGACAGGGGGCGGGAATGAGCAGTTCTTC	CSPTGTGGGNEQFF
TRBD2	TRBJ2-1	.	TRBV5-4	TGTGCCAGCAGCCCTGAGACTAGCGCTTCCTACAATGAGCAGTTCTTC	CASSPETSASYNEQFF